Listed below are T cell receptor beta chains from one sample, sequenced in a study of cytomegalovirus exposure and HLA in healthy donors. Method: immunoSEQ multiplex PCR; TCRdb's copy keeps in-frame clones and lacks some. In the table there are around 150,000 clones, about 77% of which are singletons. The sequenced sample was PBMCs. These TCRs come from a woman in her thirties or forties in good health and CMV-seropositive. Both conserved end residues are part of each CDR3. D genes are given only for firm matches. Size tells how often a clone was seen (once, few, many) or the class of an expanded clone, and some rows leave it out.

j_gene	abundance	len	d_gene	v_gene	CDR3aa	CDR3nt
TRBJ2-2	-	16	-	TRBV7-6	CASSKEPLGNTGELFF	TGTGCCAGCAGCAAGGAACCCCTAGGGAACACCGGGGAGCTGTTTTTT
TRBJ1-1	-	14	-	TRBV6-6	CASSDPPGHLEAFF	TGTGCCAGCAGTGACCCCCCCGGACACCTTGAAGCTTTCTTT
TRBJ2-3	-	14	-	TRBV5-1	CASSLEPGTDTQYF	TGCGCCAGCAGCCTCGAGCCGGGCACAGATACGCAGTATTTT
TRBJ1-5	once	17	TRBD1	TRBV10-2	CASSELQGAAGSQPQHF	TGCGCCAGCAGTGAGTTACAGGGGGCGGCGGGGAGTCAGCCCCAGCATTTT
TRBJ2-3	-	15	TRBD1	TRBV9	CASSVGDRPGDTQYF	TGTGCCAGCAGCGTAGGGGACAGACCCGGGGATACGCAGTATTTT
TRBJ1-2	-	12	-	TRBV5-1	CASREEGSGYTF	TGCGCCAGCAGGGAGGAAGGAAGTGGCTACACCTTC
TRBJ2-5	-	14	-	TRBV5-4	CASSLQGGAETQYF	TGTGCCAGCAGCCTACAGGGGGGGGCGGAGACCCAGTACTTC
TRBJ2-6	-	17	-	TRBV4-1	CASSRLHSGSGANVLTF	TGCGCCAGCAGCCGCCTTCACTCAGGGTCTGGGGCCAACGTCCTGACTTTC
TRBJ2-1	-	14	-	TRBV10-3	CAATPWGEVNEQFF	TGTGCCGCTACCCCCTGGGGGGAAGTTAATGAGCAGTTCTTC
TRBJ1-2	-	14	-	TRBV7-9	CASSIGGEAYGYTF	TGTGCCAGCAGCATAGGAGGAGAGGCCTATGGCTACACCTTC
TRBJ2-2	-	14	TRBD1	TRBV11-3	CASSSGTGPGELFF	TGTGCCAGCAGCTCCGGGACAGGGCCCGGGGAGCTGTTTTTT
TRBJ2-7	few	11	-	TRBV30	CAWGNSYEQYF	TGTGCCTGGGGCAACTCCTACGAGCAGTACTTC
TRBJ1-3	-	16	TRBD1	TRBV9	CASSAWDRGSGNTIYF	TGTGCCAGCAGCGCCTGGGACAGGGGGTCCGGAAACACCATATATTTT
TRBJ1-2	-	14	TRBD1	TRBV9	CASSDSGQGHGYTF	TGTGCCAGCAGCGATTCCGGACAGGGCCATGGCTACACCTTC
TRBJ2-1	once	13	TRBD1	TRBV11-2	CASSSDRVNEQFF	TGTGCCAGCAGCTCAGACAGGGTGAATGAGCAGTTCTTC
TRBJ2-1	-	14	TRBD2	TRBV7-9	CASSLALAGTEQFF	TGTGCCAGCAGCTTAGCGCTAGCGGGAACTGAGCAGTTCTTC